This TCR beta chain came from a study of blood T cell repertoires in COVID-19. Study-level information: Some COVID-19 samples were acute and others convalescent; all came from the United States, Italy and Spain. T cells, B-cell-depleted T cells, or PBMCs supplied cDNA or gDNA.

The CDR3 sequence is 14 residues long. Germline V gives CDR1 KGHSH, CDR2 LQKENI. V lost 3 bases to trimming and J lost 4 bases, with 12 bases between them. In the authors' methods: By means of reference gene primer amplification, nucleated cell counts were estimated. This table comes from immunoSEQ multiplex PCR, and its TCRdb copy is limited to in-frame clones, with some not included. D and trimming come from the DNA, and the V and J calls and clone size come from that table. This sample has 150,000 to 200,000 clones, with roughly nine tenths found just once. This TCR came from a man between 65 and 85 years old with active or convalescent COVID-19. Specimen: peripheral blood. The J gene is TRBJ1-2, the V gene TRBV18; TRBD1 might be the D (5 bases). CDR3 region: CASSPPGDSYGYTF. DNA of the CDR3: TGTGCCAGCTCACCGCCGGGGGACTCCTATGGCTACACCTTC.